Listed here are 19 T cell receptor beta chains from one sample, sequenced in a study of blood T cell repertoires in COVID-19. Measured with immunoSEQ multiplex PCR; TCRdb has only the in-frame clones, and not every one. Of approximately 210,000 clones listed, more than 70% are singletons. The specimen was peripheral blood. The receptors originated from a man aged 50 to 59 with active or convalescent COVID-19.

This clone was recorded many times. The CDR3 spells CASSPSYPGPGGYGYTF. As DNA, the CDR3 is TGTGCCAGCAGTCCCTCATACCCGGGACCGGGGGGCTATGGCTACACCTTC. V is TRBV6-6 and J is TRBJ1-2, with a weak D call TRBD1 (5 bases). Germline V CDR1 and CDR2: MNHNY, SVGAGI (reference sequence). Trimming removed 5 bases from V and 4 bases from J, with 23 bases in between. The CDR3 consists of 17 residues.

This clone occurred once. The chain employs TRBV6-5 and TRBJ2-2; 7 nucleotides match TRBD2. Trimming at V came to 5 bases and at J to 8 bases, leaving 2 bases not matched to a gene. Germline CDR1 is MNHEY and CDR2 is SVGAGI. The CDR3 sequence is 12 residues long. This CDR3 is CASSRGVGELFF. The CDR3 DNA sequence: TGTGCCAGCAGTCGGGGGGTGGGGGAGCTGTTTTTT.

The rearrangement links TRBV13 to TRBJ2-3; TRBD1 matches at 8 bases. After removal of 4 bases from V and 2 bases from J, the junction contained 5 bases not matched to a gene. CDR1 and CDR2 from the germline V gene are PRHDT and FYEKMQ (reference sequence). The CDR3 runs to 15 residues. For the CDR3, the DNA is TGTGCCAGCAGCTCGCAGACAGGGGTCACAGATACGCAGTATTTT. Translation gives CASSSQTGVTDTQYF.

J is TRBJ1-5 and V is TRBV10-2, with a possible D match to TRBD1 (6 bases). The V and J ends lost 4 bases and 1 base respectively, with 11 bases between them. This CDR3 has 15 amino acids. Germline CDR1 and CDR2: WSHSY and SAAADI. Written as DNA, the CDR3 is TGCGCCAGCAGTGGGGAGGGGGTGAGCAATCAGCCCCAGCATTTT. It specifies CASSGEGVSNQPQHF.

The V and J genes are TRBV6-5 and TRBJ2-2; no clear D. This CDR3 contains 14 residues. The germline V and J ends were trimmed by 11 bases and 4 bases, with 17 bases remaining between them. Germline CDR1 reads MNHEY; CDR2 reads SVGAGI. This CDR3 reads CAGRQNMGTGELFF. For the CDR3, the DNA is TGTGCCGGAAGACAAAATATGGGCACCGGGGAGCTGTTTTTT.

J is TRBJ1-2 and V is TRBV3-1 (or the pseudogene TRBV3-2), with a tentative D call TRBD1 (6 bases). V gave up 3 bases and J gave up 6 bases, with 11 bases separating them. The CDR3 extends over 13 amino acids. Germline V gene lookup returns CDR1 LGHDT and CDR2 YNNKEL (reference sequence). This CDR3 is CASSHNRDNGYTF. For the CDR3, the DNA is TGTGCCAGCAGCCATAACAGGGATAATGGCTACACCTTC.

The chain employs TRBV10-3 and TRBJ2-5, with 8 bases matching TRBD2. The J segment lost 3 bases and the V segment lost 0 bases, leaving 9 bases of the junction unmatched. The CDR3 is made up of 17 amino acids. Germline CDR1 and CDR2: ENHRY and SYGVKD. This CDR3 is CAISESISGGSKETQYF. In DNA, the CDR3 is TGTGCCATCAGTGAGTCGATAAGCGGGGGATCTAAAGAGACCCAGTACTTC.

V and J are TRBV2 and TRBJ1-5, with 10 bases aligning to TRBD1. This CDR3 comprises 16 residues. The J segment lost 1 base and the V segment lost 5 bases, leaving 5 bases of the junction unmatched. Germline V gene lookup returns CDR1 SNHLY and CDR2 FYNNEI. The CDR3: CASSSWTGGSNQPQHF. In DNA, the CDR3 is TGTGCCAGCAGTAGTTGGACAGGGGGAAGCAATCAGCCCCAGCATTTT.

The DNA of the CDR3 is TGTGCCAGTAGCCAGGGAAGGCCCTACGAGCAGTACTTC. Its translation is CASSQGRPYEQYF. The V and J genes are TRBV19 and TRBJ2-7, with TRBD1 as a possible D gene (5 bases). Trimming took 6 bases from V and 2 from J, leaving 11 bases between them. This CDR3 region has 13 residues. Germline CDR1 LNHDA, CDR2 SQIVND (reference sequence).

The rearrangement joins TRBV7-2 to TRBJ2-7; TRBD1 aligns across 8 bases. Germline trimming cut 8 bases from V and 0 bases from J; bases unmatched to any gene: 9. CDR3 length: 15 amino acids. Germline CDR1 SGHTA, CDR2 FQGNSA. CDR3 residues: CASGRDRTRSYEQYF. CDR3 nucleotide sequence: TGTGCCAGCGGCAGGGACAGGACTCGCTCCTACGAGCAGTACTTC.

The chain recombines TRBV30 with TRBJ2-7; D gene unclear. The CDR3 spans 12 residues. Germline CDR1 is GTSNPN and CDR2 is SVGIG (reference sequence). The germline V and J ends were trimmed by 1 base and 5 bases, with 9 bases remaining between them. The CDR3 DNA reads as TGTGCCTGGAGTGCTACAGACAACGAGCAGTACTTC. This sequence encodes CAWSATDNEQYF.

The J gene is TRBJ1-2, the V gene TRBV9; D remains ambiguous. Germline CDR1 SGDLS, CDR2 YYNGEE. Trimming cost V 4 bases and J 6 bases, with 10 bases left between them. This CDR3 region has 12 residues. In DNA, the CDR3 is TGTGCCAGCAGCCCACCGGCGGATGGCTACACCTTC. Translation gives CASSPPADGYTF.

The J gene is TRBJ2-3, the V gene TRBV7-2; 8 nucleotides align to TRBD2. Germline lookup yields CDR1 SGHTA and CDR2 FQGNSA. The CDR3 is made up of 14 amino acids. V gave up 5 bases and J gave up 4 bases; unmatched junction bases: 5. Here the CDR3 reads CASSLGLGADTQYF. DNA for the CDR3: TGTGCCAGCAGCCTGGGACTAGGGGCAGATACGCAGTATTTT.

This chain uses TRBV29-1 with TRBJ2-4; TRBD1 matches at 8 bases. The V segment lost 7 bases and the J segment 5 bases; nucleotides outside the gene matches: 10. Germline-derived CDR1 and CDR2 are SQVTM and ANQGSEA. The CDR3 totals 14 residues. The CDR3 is CSAGGGQSENIQYF. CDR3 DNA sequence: TGCAGCGCAGGGGGCGGGCAGTCGGAAAACATTCAGTACTTC. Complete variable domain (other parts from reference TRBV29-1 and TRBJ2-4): SAVISQKPSRDICQRGTSLTIQCQVDSQVTMMFWYRQQPGQSLTLIATANQGSEATYESGFVIDKFPISRPNLTFSTLTVSNMSPEDSSIYLCSAGGGQSENIQYFGAGTRLSVL.

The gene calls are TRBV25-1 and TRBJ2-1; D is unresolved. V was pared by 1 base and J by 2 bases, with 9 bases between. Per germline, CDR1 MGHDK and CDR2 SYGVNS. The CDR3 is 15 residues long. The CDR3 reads CASSEFGITYNEQFF. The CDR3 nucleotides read TGTGCCAGCAGTGAATTTGGCATCACCTACAATGAGCAGTTCTTC. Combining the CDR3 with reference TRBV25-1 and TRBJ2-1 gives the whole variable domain EADIYQTPRYLVIGTGKKITLECSQTMGHDKMYWYQQDPGMELHLIHYSYGVNSTEKGDLSSESTVSRIRTEHFPLTLESARPSHTSQYLCASSEFGITYNEQFFGPGTRLTVL.

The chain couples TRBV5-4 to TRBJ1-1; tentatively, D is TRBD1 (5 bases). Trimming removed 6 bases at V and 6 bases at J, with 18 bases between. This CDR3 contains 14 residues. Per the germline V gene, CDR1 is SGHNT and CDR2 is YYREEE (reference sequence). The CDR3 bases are TGTGCCAGCAAGTCCTCAGGGATTAAGGCTGAAGCTTTCTTT. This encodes CASKSSGIKAEAFF.

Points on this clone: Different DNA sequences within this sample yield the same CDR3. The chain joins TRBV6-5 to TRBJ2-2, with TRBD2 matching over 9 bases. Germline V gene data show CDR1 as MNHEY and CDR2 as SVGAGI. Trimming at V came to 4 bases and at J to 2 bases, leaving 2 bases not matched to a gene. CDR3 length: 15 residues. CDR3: CASSLAGANTGELFF. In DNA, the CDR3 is TGTGCCAGCAGTTTAGCGGGGGCTAACACCGGGGAGCTGTTTTTT.

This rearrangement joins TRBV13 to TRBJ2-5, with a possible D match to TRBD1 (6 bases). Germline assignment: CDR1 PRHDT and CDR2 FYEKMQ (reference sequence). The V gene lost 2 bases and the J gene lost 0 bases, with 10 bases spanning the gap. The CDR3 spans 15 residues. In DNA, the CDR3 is TGTGCCAGCAGCTTACGGACAGAGTACCAAGAGACCCAGTACTTC. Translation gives CASSLRTEYQETQYF.

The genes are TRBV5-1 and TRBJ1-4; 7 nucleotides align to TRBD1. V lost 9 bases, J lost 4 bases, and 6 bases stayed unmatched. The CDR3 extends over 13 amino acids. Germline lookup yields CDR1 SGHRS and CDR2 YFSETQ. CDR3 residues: CATARDSNEKLFF. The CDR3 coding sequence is TGCGCCACCGCCCGGGACAGTAATGAAAAACTGTTTTTT.